A selection of T cell receptor beta chains follows, all from one sample in a study of cytomegalovirus exposure and HLA in healthy donors. TCRdb keeps only in-frame clones here, not all; method: immunoSEQ multiplex PCR. The sample has under 70,000 clones, around 80% seen once. The specimen sequenced was PBMCs. These TCRs come from a man aged 45 to 65 in good health and CMV-seronegative. Both conserved end residues are part of each CDR3. D genes are given only for firm matches.

v_call: TRBV7-9; d_call: TRBD1; cdr3_aa: CASSSRDSQETQYF
v_call: TRBV5-6; d_call: TRBD1; cdr3_aa: CASSLGQGAGGELFF
v_call: TRBV10-3; d_call: -; cdr3_aa: CAISEVVGGAYGYTF
v_call: TRBV29-1; d_call: TRBD1; cdr3_aa: CSVPGTATYEQYF
v_call: TRBV7-6; d_call: TRBD2; cdr3_aa: CASSLRGTSGRDTQYF
v_call: TRBV2; d_call: TRBD1; cdr3_aa: CASKLDRGNQPQHF
v_call: TRBV15; d_call: TRBD1; cdr3_aa: CATSVGQMTLNEQFF
v_call: TRBV19; d_call: TRBD2; cdr3_aa: CASSSSLAGGRGEQFF
v_call: TRBV14; d_call: -; cdr3_aa: CASSQDRTTGYNSPLHF
v_call: TRBV29-1; d_call: TRBD2; cdr3_aa: CSGKAGGFSSEQFF
v_call: TRBV7-3; d_call: -; cdr3_aa: CASSLRAGSGYTF
v_call: TRBV4-3; d_call: -; cdr3_aa: CASRDRQNGANVLTF
v_call: TRBV29-1; d_call: TRBD1; cdr3_aa: CSVDRGTDQETQYF
v_call: TRBV7-7; d_call: TRBD1; cdr3_aa: CASSSAGTANTGELFF
v_call: TRBV7-2; d_call: -; cdr3_aa: CASSTWTDQPQHF
v_call: TRBV18; d_call: -; cdr3_aa: CASSLELLNTEAFF
v_call: TRBV19; d_call: TRBD1; cdr3_aa: CASRQGTGNTIYF
v_call: TRBV30; d_call: -; cdr3_aa: CAWSTLLRVSGNTIYF
v_call: TRBV28; d_call: TRBD2; cdr3_aa: CASGGSGGRNNEQFF
v_call: TRBV15; d_call: TRBD1; cdr3_aa: CATAPRPGQGAVFDEQFF
v_call: TRBV7-2; d_call: -; cdr3_aa: CASTPRSSYNEQFF
v_call: TRBV7-3; d_call: -; cdr3_aa: CASSRNRGTDTQYF
v_call: TRBV7-2; d_call: TRBD1; cdr3_aa: CASSAGQGAPYEQYF
v_call: TRBV5-4; d_call: TRBD1; cdr3_aa: CASSFYRGRNTEAFF
v_call: TRBV9; d_call: -; cdr3_aa: CASRPTGWDSTDTQYF
v_call: TRBV5-1; d_call: TRBD1; cdr3_aa: CASSLDGTGYGYTF
v_call: TRBV7-3; d_call: TRBD2; cdr3_aa: CASSLGRLAGLDEQYF
v_call: TRBV21-1; d_call: -; cdr3_aa: CASSPSGHPNTEAFF
v_call: TRBV13; d_call: -; cdr3_aa: CASRVAGVLDGYTF
v_call: TRBV7-2; d_call: -; cdr3_aa: CASSPRTDYEQYF
v_call: TRBV7-2; d_call: TRBD2; cdr3_aa: CASRLDPLAGGPRDTQYF
v_call: TRBV14; d_call: -; cdr3_aa: CASSPLRGLMDNEQFF
v_call: TRBV11-2; d_call: TRBD1; cdr3_aa: CASSYPTGGAGADTQYF
v_call: TRBV19; d_call: -; cdr3_aa: CASSITSGIEQYF
v_call: TRBV5-4; d_call: TRBD2; cdr3_aa: CASSLTSWGGATDTQYF
v_call: TRBV19; d_call: TRBD1; cdr3_aa: CASRGDGQAQNTIYF
v_call: TRBV18; d_call: TRBD1; cdr3_aa: CASSPGTGGDTEAFF
v_call: TRBV15; d_call: TRBD2; cdr3_aa: CATSIHQLRTSGGPRINEQFF
v_call: TRBV6-5; d_call: TRBD1; cdr3_aa: CASKEGQGSYEQYF
v_call: TRBV7-6; d_call: -; cdr3_aa: CASRNTGSYEQYF
v_call: TRBV7-3; d_call: -; cdr3_aa: CASSFGGATEAFF
v_call: TRBV6-1; d_call: -; cdr3_aa: CASSEALAGVSNQPQHF
v_call: TRBV9; d_call: -; cdr3_aa: CASSPDRTAQLNLSPLHF
v_call: TRBV2; d_call: -; cdr3_aa: CARGGGNEQFF
v_call: TRBV19; d_call: -; cdr3_aa: CASRSTGNTEAFF
v_call: TRBV7-9; d_call: -; cdr3_aa: CASSSTITGRGDYGYTF
v_call: TRBV7-9; d_call: TRBD1; cdr3_aa: CASTRQGLNTEAFF
v_call: TRBV2; d_call: TRBD2; cdr3_aa: CASKSGGPYEQYF
v_call: TRBV2; d_call: -; cdr3_aa: CASSGRNYGYTF
v_call: TRBV2; d_call: TRBD1; cdr3_aa: CASKTGGANTEAFF
v_call: TRBV5-6; d_call: -; cdr3_aa: CASSLTGNTEAFF
v_call: TRBV4-2; d_call: -; cdr3_aa: CASSRSGGTRSTDTQYF
v_call: TRBV4-2; d_call: -; cdr3_aa: CASSQAAGPSEQFF
v_call: TRBV5-4; d_call: -; cdr3_aa: CASSSATELQETQYF